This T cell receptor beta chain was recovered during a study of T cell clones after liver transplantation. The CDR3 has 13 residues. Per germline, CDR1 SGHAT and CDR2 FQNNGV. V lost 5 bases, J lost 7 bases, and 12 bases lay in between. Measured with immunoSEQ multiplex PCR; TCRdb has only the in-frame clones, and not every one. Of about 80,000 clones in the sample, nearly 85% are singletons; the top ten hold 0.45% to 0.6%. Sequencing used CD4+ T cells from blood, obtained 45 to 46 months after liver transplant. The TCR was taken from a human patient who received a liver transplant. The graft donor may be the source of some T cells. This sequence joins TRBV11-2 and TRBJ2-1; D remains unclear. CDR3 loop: CASSPLSLNEQFF. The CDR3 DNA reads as TGTGCCAGCAGCCCTCTGTCGTTGAATGAGCAGTTCTTC.